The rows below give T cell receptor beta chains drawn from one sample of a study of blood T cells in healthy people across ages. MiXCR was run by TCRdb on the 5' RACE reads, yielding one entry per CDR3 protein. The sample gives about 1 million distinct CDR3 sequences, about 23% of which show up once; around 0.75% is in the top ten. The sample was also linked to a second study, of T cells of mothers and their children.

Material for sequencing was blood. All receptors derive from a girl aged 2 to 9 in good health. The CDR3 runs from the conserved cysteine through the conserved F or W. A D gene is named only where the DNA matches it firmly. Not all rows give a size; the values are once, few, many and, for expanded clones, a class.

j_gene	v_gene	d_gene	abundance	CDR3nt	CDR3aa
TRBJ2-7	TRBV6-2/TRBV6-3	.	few	TGTGCCAGCAGGCCTCCGGGGGACGAGCAGTACTTC	CASRPPGDEQYF
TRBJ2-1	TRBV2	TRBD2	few	TGTGCCACCAGGGGACTAGCGGGAGGCAATGAGCAGTTCTTC	CATRGLAGGNEQFF
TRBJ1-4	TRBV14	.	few	TGTGCCACCCATTGGGACGTGAGAAAACTGTTTTTT	CATHWDVRKLFF
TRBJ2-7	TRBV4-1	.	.	TGCGCCAGCAGCCAAGATAGGATCGAGCAGTACTTC	CASSQDRIEQYF
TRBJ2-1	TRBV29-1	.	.	TGCAGCGTTGTTCCGGCGCGGGTGAAACACAATGAGCAGTTCTTC	CSVVPARVKHNEQFF
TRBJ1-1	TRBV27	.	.	TGTGCCAGCAGTCTGTCGGTGGGGCGGACTGAAGCTTTCTTT	CASSLSVGRTEAFF
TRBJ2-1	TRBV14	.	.	TGTGCCAGCAGCCAAGGAACAGGGTACATAGGTGAGCAGTTCTTC	CASSQGTGYIGEQFF
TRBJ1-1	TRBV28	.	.	TGTGCCAGCAGTGCCCGGGACGATGGTACTGAAGCTTTCTTT	CASSARDDGTEAFF
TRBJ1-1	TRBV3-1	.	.	TGTGCCAGCAGCCAAGGCGCCATGGCCACTGAAGCTTTCTTT	CASSQGAMATEAFF
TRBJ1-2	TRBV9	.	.	TGTGCCAGCAGCGAGGACAGCTACTATGGTTACACCTTC	CASSEDSYYGYTF
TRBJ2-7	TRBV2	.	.	TGTGCCAGGCGGGACACAGGCTACGAGCAGTACTTC	CARRDTGYEQYF
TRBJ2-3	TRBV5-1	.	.	TGCGCCAGCGACTTCAGGGGTTCAACAGATACGCAGTATTTT	CASDFRGSTDTQYF
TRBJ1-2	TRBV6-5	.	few	TGTGCCAGCAGTTACTCGCCGTTAGGCGGATATGGCTACACCTTC	CASSYSPLGGYGYTF
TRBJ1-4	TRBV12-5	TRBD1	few	TGTGCTAGCCATGGACAGGGGGCAACTAATGAAAAACTGTTTTTT	CASHGQGATNEKLFF
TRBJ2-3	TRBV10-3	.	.	TGTGCCATCAGTCCCCTGTCGGGGGGCGAATTGGATACGCAGTATTTT	CAISPLSGGELDTQYF
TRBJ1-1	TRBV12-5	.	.	TGTGCTAGTGGTTTTTCATCTAGTACTGAAGCTTTCTTT	CASGFSSSTEAFF
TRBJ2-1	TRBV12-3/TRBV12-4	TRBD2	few	TGTGCCAGCAGTTCCGGACTAGCGGGAGTCAGGGATGAGCAGTTCTTC	CASSSGLAGVRDEQFF
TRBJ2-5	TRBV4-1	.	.	TGCGCCAGCAGCCAAGATCCGAGGGAGGAGGAGACCCAGTACTTC	CASSQDPREEETQYF
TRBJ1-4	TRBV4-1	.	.	TGCGCCAGCAGTCCAATTGGTGAAAAACTGTTTTTT	CASSPIGEKLFF
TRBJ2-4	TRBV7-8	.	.	TGTGCCAGCAGCCCGCGGCCGGGCGGAGCCAAAAACATTCAGTACTTC	CASSPRPGGAKNIQYF
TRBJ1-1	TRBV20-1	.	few	TGCAGTGCCCTCAGGATAACTGAAGCTTTCTTT	CSALRITEAFF
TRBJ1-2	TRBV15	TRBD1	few	TGTGCCACCAGCAGATTGACAGGGAATGGCTACACCTTC	CATSRLTGNGYTF
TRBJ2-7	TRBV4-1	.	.	TGCGCCAGCAGCCAAGTGTCCGGTTCCTACGAGCAGTACTTC	CASSQVSGSYEQYF
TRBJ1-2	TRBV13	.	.	TGTGCCAGCAGCCCGGGACCGGGGACGGGCTATGGCTACACCTTC	CASSPGPGTGYGYTF
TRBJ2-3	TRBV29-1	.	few	TGCAGCGTTGTTCTTTCGGGAGTGTTAGATACGCAGTATTTT	CSVVLSGVLDTQYF
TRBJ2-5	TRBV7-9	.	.	TGTGCCAGCAGCTTATCCGGGGCGATTGATGTAGAGACCCAGTACTTC	CASSLSGAIDVETQYF
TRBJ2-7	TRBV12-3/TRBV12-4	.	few	TGTGCCAGCAGTTTCGCCGGACCAACCTACGAGCAGTACTTC	CASSFAGPTYEQYF
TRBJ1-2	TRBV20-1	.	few	TGCAGTGCTTCTCCCGGTTTGGGCGTATATGGCTACACCTTC	CSASPGLGVYGYTF
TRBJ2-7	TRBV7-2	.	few	TGTGCCAGCAGCTTAGTCAGGGACGAGCAGTACTTC	CASSLVRDEQYF
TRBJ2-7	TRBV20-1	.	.	TGCAGTGCCTCTAGGCTGGACGAGCAGTACTTC	CSASRLDEQYF
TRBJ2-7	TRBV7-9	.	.	TGTGCCAGCGGGCATGATGAGCAGTACTTC	CASGHDEQYF
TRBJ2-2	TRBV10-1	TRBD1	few	TGCGCCAGCAGTGAGGTGGGACAGGGGCTGACCGGGGAGCTGTTTTTT	CASSEVGQGLTGELFF
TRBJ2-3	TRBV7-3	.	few	TGTGCCAGCAGCCCGCAGGTGGGCACAGATACGCAGTATTTT	CASSPQVGTDTQYF
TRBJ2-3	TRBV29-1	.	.	TGCAGCGTTGAAGGCGGGCCTAGCACAGATACGCAGTATTTT	CSVEGGPSTDTQYF
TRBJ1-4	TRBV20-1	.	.	TGCAGTGCTAGTCATCGAGGGGAAAAACTGTTTTTT	CSASHRGEKLFF
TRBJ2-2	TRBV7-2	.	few	TGTGCCAGCAGCACTACGGCTCAGGGTTTCGCGAACACCGGGGAGCTGTTTTTT	CASSTTAQGFANTGELFF
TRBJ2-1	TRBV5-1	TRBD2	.	TGCGCCAGCAGCTTGGGGGCCGGGACTAGGGTTACGGATGAGCAGTTCTTC	CASSLGAGTRVTDEQFF
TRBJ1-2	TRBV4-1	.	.	TGCGCCAGCAGCCCCAGTGAGTTCAACTATGGCTACACCTTC	CASSPSEFNYGYTF
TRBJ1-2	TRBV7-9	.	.	TGTGCCAGCAGCTTGGTCAGGGGTGGTGGCTACACCTTC	CASSLVRGGGYTF
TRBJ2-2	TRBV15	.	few	TGTGCCACCAGCAGAGGGACTACTAACACCGGGGAGCTGTTTTTT	CATSRGTTNTGELFF
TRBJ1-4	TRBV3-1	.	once	TGTGCCAGCAGCCCCCCCGAGGGATTCGGAGAAAAACTGTTTTTT	CASSPPEGFGEKLFF
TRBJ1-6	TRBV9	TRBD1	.	TGTGCCAGCAGCGTAGGAGGTGGGGACAGGGTGGGGAATTCACCCCTCCACTTT	CASSVGGGDRVGNSPLHF
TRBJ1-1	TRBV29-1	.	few	TGCAGCGCCGAACAGGGGAACACTGAAGCTTTCTTT	CSAEQGNTEAFF
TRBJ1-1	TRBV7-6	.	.	TGTGCCAGCAGCTCAGGCCCGGAGAACACTGAAGCTTTCTTT	CASSSGPENTEAFF
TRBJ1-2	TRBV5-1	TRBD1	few	TGCGCCAGCAGCTCCAGACAGGGTAATAGCTACGCCTTC	CASSSRQGNSYAF
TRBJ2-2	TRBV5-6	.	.	TGTGCCAGCACCGGCGGTACGGCAACCGGGGAGCTGTTTTTT	CASTGGTATGELFF